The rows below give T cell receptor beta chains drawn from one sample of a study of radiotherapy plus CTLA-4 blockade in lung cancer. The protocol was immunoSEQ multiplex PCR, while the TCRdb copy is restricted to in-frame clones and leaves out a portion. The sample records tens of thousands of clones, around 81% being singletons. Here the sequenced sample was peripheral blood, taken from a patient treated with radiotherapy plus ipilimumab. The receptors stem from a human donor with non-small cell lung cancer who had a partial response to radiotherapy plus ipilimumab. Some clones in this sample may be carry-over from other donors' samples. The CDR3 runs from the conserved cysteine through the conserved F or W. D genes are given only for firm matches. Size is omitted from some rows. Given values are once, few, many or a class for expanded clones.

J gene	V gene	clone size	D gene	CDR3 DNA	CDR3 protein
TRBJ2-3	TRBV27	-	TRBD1	TGTGCCAGCAGGAGCCCCGGGACAGGGGGCAGAGATACGCAGTATTTT	CASRSPGTGGRDTQYF
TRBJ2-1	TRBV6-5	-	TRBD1	TGTGCCAGCACCATGGACAGGCTAAACAATGAGCAGTTCTTC	CASTMDRLNNEQFF
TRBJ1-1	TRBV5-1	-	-	TGCGCCAGCAGCTGGGAGGGCGACACTGAAGCTTTCTTT	CASSWEGDTEAFF
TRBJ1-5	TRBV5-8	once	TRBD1	TGTGCCAGCAGCTTGCGGACAGGGGTTCAGCCCCAGCATTTT	CASSLRTGVQPQHF
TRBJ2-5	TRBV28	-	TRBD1	TGTGCCAGCAGTTCCCGGACAGGGGGCCAAGAGACCCAGTACTTC	CASSSRTGGQETQYF
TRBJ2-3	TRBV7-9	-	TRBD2	TGTGCCAGCAGCCCAAGGACTAGCGGGGCCATATACACAGATACGCAGTATTTT	CASSPRTSGAIYTDTQYF
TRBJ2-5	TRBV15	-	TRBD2	TGTGCCACCAGCAGAGATAGGACTAGCGGGGGCCAAGAGACCCAGTACTTC	CATSRDRTSGGQETQYF
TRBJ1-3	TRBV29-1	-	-	TGCAGCGTTGAGGAGCACTTAGGGGCTGGAAACACCATATATTTT	CSVEEHLGAGNTIYF
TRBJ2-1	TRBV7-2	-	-	TGTGCCAGCAGCTTACGGCTAGCTAACAATGAGCAGTTCTTC	CASSLRLANNEQFF
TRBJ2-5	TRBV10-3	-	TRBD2	TGTGCCATCAGTGAGAACCCGGGACTAGCCGGGGAGACCCAGTACTTC	CAISENPGLAGETQYF
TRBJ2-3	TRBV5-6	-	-	TGTGCCAGCAGCTTGGTAAGCGGGAGCACAGATACGCAGTATTTT	CASSLVSGSTDTQYF
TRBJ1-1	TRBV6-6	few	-	TGTGCCAGCAGTTACACAGACCTCACTGAAGCTTTCTTT	CASSYTDLTEAFF
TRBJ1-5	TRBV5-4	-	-	TGTGCCAGCAGCCCCGGCAGGGGACCCAATCAGCCCCAGCATTTT	CASSPGRGPNQPQHF
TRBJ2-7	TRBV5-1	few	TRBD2	TGCGCCAGCAGTTCCAGCCCGGGAGGACTATACGAGCAGTACTTC	CASSSSPGGLYEQYF
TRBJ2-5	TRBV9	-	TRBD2	TGTGCCAGCAGCCCCCGACTAGCGGGCGCCCAAGAGACCCAGTACTTC	CASSPRLAGAQETQYF
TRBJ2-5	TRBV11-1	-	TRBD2	TGTGCCAGCAGCTTATGGGCTAGCGGGGAACAAGAGACCCAGTACTTC	CASSLWASGEQETQYF
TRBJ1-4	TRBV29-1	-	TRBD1	TGCAGCGTCGATACAGGGGATAATGAAAAACTGTTTTTT	CSVDTGDNEKLFF
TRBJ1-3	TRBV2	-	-	TGTGCCAGCAGTGAGGCCCAGGGGGGAAACACCATATATTTT	CASSEAQGGNTIYF
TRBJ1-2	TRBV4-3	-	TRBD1	TGCGCCAGCAGCCAAGACCGGGACAGGGCGAATGGCTACACCTTC	CASSQDRDRANGYTF
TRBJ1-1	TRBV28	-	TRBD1	TGTGCCAGCAGGACACCGGGACAGGGTGGCCAAGCTTTCTTT	CASRTPGQGGQAFF
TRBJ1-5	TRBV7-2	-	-	TGTGCCAGCAGCTTGAGATCTAATCAGCCCCAGCATTTT	CASSLRSNQPQHF
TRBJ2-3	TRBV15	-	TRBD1	TGTGCCACCAGCAGCCGGACAGGGCCTAGCACAGATACGCAGTATTTT	CATSSRTGPSTDTQYF
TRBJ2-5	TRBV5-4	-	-	TGTGCCAGCAGCGTAGGATTCAGGCAAGAGACCCAGTACTTC	CASSVGFRQETQYF
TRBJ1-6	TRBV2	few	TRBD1	TGTGCCAGCAGTGCGGGACAGGAGTCACCCCTCCACTTT	CASSAGQESPLHF
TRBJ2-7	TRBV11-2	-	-	TGTGCCAGCAGCTTAGAACCTAGCGCCCACGAGCAGTACTTC	CASSLEPSAHEQYF
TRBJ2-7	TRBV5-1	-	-	TGCGCCAGCAGCTTGGGACACAGGGCCTACGAGCAGTACTTC	CASSLGHRAYEQYF
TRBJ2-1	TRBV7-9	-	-	TGTGCCAGCAGTTTTCCGGGATCATCTAGTTTAGATGAGCAGTTCTTC	CASSFPGSSSLDEQFF
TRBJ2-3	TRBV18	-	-	TGTGCCAGCTCCCGCACGAGTAGCGGATACACAGATACGCAGTATTTT	CASSRTSSGYTDTQYF
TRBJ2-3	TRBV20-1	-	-	TGCAGTGCAAGCCGGGATACGCAGTATTTT	CSASRDTQYF
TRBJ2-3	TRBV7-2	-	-	TGTGCCAGCAGTCCTATCAGACTGGGTTGGCAGTATTTT	CASSPIRLGWQYF
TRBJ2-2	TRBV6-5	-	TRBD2	TGTGCCAGCAGTTCCCGGGACTATTTCACCGGGGAGCTGTTTTTT	CASSSRDYFTGELFF
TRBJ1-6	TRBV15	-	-	TGTGCCACCACAGTGAAGAATTCACCCCTCCACTTT	CATTVKNSPLHF
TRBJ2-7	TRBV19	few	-	TGTGCCAGTAGTCTCCCAGGGCTCGAGCAGTACTTC	CASSLPGLEQYF
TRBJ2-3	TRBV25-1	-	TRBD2	TGTGCCAGCAGTGGAAGCGGGGGGGCGGGGAATACGCAGTATTTT	CASSGSGGAGNTQYF
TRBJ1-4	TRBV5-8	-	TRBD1	TGTGCCAGCAGCCCGACGGGACAGACCTATAATGAAAAACTGTTTTTT	CASSPTGQTYNEKLFF
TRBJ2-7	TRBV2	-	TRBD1	TGTGCCAGCAGTAGAGGGACAGTGTCATCCTACGAGCAGTACTTC	CASSRGTVSSYEQYF
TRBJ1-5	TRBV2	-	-	TGTGCCAGCAGTGCCAACAGGGTGGGGCAGCCCCAGCATTTT	CASSANRVGQPQHF
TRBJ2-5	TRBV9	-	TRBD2	TGTGCCAGCAGCGCCGACCCCGCCCGAGCGGGGGAAAAGACCCAGTACTTC	CASSADPARAGEKTQYF
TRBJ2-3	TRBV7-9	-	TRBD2	TGTGCCAGCAGCAACCGGGATAGCGGGAGCGCAGATACGCAGTATTTT	CASSNRDSGSADTQYF
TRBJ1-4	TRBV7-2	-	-	TGTGCCAGCAGCTTGTTCGAGAGTGAAAAACTGTTTTTT	CASSLFESEKLFF
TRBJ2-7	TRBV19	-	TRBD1	TGTGCCAGTAGTTACCGGGGAAGGACAGGGACAGTTCAGCAGTACTTC	CASSYRGRTGTVQQYF
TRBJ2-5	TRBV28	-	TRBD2	TGTGCCAGCAGTTTACCGGGACTAGCGGGAGCAGAGACCCAGTACTTC	CASSLPGLAGAETQYF
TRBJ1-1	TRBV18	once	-	TGTGCCAGCTCACCACCGGGGAGGGGTGGCACTGAAGCTTTCTTT	CASSPPGRGGTEAFF
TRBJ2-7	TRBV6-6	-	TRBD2	TGTGCCACCCGAGGAGCGGGAGGTGATGTGCAGTACTTC	CATRGAGGDVQYF
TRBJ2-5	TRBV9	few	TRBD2	TGTGCCAGCAGCGTTTCGGCACTAGCGGGCCTCCAAGAGACCCAGTACTTC	CASSVSALAGLQETQYF
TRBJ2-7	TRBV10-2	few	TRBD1	TGCGCCAGCCGGGACAGGGGCCACGAGCAGTACTTC	CASRDRGHEQYF
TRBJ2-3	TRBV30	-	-	TGTGCCTGTCAAACCGAGACTAGCACAGATACGCAGTATTTT	CACQTETSTDTQYF
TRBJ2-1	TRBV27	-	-	TGTGCCAGCAGTTTTCCAGGAAGCTCCTACAATGAGCAGTTCTTC	CASSFPGSSYNEQFF
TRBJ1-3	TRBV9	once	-	TGTGCCAGCAGCCCCCAGGTACTTGGAAACACCATATATTTT	CASSPQVLGNTIYF
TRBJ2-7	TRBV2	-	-	TGTGCCAGCAGGGTAGACTACTACGAGCAGTACTTC	CASRVDYYEQYF
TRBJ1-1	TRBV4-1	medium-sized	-	TGCGCCAGCAGCCAAGAAATAGGAGTATATGAAGCTTTCTTT	CASSQEIGVYEAFF
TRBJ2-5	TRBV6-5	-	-	TGTGCCAGCAGCCTCGGGGGCCAAGAGACCCAGTACTTC	CASSLGGQETQYF
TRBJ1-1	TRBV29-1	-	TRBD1	TGCAGCGTTGAAGTCGGCGGACAGGGGGCAAGGCGGGCTTTCTTT	CSVEVGGQGARRAFF
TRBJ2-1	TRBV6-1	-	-	TGTGCCAGCAGTGAAGCGTTAACTAGTCGGCGGAATGAGCAGTTCTTC	CASSEALTSRRNEQFF
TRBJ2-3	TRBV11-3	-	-	TGTGCCAGCAGCCCTGGGGGGGCCCTCGAGGGAGATACGCAGTATTTT	CASSPGGALEGDTQYF
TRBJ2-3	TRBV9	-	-	TGTGCCAGCAGCGTAGGAGGAGGGATAGATACGCAGTATTTT	CASSVGGGIDTQYF
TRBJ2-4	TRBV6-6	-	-	TGTGCCAGCAGTTACATCAGTGCTAACATTCAGTACTTC	CASSYISANIQYF
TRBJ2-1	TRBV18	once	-	TGTGCCAGCTCCCCGGCGGTTTACAATGAGCAGTTCTTC	CASSPAVYNEQFF
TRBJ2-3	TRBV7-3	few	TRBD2	TGTGCCAGCAGCTACGCCGGACTAGCGGGGGGCACAGATACGCAGTATTTT	CASSYAGLAGGTDTQYF
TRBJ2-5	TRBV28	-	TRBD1	TGTGCCAGCAGTTCTAATCCGGGACAGGGGGAGACCCAGTACTTC	CASSSNPGQGETQYF